This TCR beta chain was found in a study of long-term antiretroviral therapy in people with HIV. Turning to the study itself: The 2015 recommendation for immediate ART came about a decade after the earliest samples. Study findings and constraints: Clones expanded before ART dominated the repertoire at all time points.

In germline, CDR1 is MDHEN, CDR2 SYDVKM. With 3 bases removed from V and 7 bases from J, the gap between germline ends came to 10 bases. The CDR3 is 13 amino acids. One or more pre-ART and two or more post-ART PBMC samples were available from each donor. Sequencing relied on immunoSEQ assay v3.0, run at survey level. The sequencing target was about 35,000-55,000 T-cell genomes per sample. TCRdb's table, derived via immunoSEQ multiplex PCR, lists solely in-frame clones and lacks some. Found here are about 38,000 clones, 75% to 90% of them singletons; the top ten hold roughly 5%. As concerns this clone: Its antigen is still unknown.

This material consisted of unsorted PBMCs, taken 1.5 years after starting antiretroviral therapy. The TCR was taken from a man in his late teens or twenties with HIV. The chain links TRBV28 to TRBJ2-4; TRBD1 is a possible D gene (5 bases). The CDR3 bases are TGTGCCAGCAGTTTTGAAGCAGGGAACATTCAGTACTTC. Translating gives CASSFEAGNIQYF.